This TCR beta chain emerged from a study of T cell responses to AZD1222 COVID-19 vaccine. Sequencing was performed with immunoSEQ multiplex PCR; in TCRdb, only in-frame clones are kept and a portion is missing. Of 150,000 to 170,000 clones listed, about 90% were seen once; the top ten hold 5.5%. Per germline, CDR1 SGHRS and CDR2 YFSETQ. The V segment lost 3 bases and the J segment 6 bases; nucleotides outside the gene matches: 14. The CDR3 has 17 amino acids. The chain has TRBV5-1 and TRBJ2-3; 9 bases are shared with TRBD2. The specimen comprised peripheral blood, sampled on day 0 of MenACWY control vaccination. The origin of this receptor is an adult in good health. The CDR3 region is CASSSNIQLTSGDTQYF. DNA for the CDR3: TGCGCCAGCAGCTCGAATATACAATTAACTAGCGGGGATACGCAGTATTTT.